This T cell receptor beta chain was identified in a study of blood T cell repertoires in COVID-19. Germline CDR1 reads SNHLY; CDR2 reads FYNNEI. Trimming cost V 9 bases and J 3 bases; bases outside gene matches: 11. This CDR3 comprises 15 residues. Libraries were prepared by immunoSEQ multiplex PCR; TCRdb keeps only in-frame clonotypes and omits some of them. The table includes about 56,000 clones, 89% detected once. This clone was observed a few times. The chain uses TRBV2 and TRBJ2-7; TRBD1 agrees at 10 bases. The sample was peripheral blood. The origin of this receptor is a human donor in a cohort sampled during active COVID-19. The CDR3 DNA reads as TGTGCCAGTCAAAGGATGACAGGGGGCGTCTACGAGCAGTACTTC. This encodes CASQRMTGGVYEQYF.